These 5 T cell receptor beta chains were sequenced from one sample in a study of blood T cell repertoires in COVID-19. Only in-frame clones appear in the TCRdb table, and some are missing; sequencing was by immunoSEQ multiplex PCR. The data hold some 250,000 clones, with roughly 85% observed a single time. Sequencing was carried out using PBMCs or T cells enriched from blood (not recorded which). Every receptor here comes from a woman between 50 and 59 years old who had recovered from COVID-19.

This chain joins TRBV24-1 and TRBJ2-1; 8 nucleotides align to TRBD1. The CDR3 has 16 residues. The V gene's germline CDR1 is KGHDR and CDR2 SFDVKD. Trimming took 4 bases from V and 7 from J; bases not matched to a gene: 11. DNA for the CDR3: TGTGCCACCAGTGACCAAGGGACAGGAGGAGGGAATGAGCAGTTCTTC. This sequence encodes CATSDQGTGGGNEQFF.

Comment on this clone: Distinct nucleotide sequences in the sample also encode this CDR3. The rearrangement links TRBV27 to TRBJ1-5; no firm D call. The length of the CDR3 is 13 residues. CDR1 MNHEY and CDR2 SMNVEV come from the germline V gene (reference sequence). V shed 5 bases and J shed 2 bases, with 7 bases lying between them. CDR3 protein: CASSPGGNQPQHF. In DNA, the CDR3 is TGTGCCAGCAGTCCCGGGGGCAATCAGCCCCAGCATTTT.

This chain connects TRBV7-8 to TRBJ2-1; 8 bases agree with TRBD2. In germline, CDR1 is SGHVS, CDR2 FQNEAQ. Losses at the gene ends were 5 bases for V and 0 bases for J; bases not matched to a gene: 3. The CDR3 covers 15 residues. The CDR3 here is CASSRSGSSYNEQFF. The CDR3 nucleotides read TGTGCCAGCAGCCGCAGCGGGAGCTCCTACAATGAGCAGTTCTTC.

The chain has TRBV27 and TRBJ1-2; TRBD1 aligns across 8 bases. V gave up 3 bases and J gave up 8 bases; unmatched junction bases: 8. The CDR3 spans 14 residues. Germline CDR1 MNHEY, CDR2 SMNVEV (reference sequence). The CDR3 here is CASSFLQGGRGYTF. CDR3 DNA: TGTGCCAGCAGTTTTTTACAGGGGGGTCGGGGCTACACCTTC.

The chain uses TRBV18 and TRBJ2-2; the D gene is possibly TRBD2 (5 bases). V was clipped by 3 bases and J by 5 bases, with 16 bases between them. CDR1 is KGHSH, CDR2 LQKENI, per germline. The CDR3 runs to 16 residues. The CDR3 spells CASSPQIGRETGELFF. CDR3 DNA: TGTGCCAGCTCACCCCAAATTGGACGGGAAACCGGGGAGCTGTTTTTT.